A selection of T cell receptor beta chains follows, all from one sample in a study of T cells in Graves' hyperthyroidism and ophthalmopathy. TCRdb processed the multiplex PCR reads anew with MiXCR; each CDR3 protein has one entry. The table includes 460,000 or so distinct CDR3 sequences, under 15% detected once. Source material: blood. The receptors originated from a woman younger than 35 with Graves' hyperthyroidism. The conserved cysteine and the conserved F or W are not part of the CDR3 here. The order of the fields is CDR3 length, V gene, CDR3 protein.

length: 15; V: TRBV4-1; CDR3: ASSRTGQGEPNYGYT
length: 13; V: TRBV6-1; CDR3: ASSEGRGARETQY
length: 12; V: TRBV4-1; CDR3: ASSPLGRWPEAF
length: 10; V: TRBV10-3; CDR3: AISEVGEKLF
length: 10; V: TRBV30; CDR3: AWSVEVGELF
length: 11; V: TRBV20-1; CDR3: SASLRRNGEQY
length: 9; V: TRBV3-1; CDR3: ASSQQETQY
length: 15; V: TRBV6-1; CDR3: ASSPVGSGSSYNEQF
length: 11; V: TRBV14; CDR3: ASSRDPNQPQH
length: 16; V: TRBV2; CDR3: ASSEARRWDTTGDGYT
length: 12; V: TRBV4-1; CDR3: ASSPRQFRNEQF
length: 10; V: TRBV30; CDR3: ASTRTNTEAF
length: 12; V: TRBV11-1; CDR3: ASSLEGNGYGYT
length: 17; V: TRBV9; CDR3: ASSVGARGQPGSTDTQY
length: 16; V: TRBV15; CDR3: ATSRDRSSGTRGYEQY
length: 11; V: TRBV7-2; CDR3: ASSLVSVTEAF
length: 14; V: TRBV20-1; CDR3: SARVEAGGPSIEQF
length: 12; V: TRBV10-3; CDR3: AISEDHAIYGYT
length: 13; V: TRBV9; CDR3: ASSPQGLLVDEQY
length: 12; V: TRBV12-3/TRBV12-4; CDR3: ASSLDMRNSPLH
length: 11; V: TRBV6-1; CDR3: ASRSQGRTGYT
length: 12; V: TRBV19; CDR3: ASRTDSKDTEAF
length: 15; V: TRBV6-1; CDR3: ASSVTGPGLAGKEQF
length: 13; V: TRBV28; CDR3: ASSRTGQGLIEQY
length: 15; V: TRBV5-1; CDR3: ASSLYLLTGIPGELF